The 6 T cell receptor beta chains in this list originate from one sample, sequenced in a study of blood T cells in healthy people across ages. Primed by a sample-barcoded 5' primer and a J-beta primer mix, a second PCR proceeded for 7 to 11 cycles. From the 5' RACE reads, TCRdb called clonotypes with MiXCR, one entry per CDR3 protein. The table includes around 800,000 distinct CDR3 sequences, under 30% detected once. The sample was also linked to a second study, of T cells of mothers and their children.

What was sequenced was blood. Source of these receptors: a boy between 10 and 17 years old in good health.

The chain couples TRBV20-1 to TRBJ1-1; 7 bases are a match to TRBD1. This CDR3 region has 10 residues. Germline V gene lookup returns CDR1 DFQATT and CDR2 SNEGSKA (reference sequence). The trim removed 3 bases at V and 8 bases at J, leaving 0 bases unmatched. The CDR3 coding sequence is TGCAGTGCTAGGGGACAGGAAGCTTTCTTT. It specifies CSARGQEAFF.

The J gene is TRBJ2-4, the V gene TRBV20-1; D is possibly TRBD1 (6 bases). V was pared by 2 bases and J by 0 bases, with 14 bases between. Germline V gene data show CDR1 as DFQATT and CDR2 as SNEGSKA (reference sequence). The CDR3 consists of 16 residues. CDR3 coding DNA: TGCAGTGCTAGAAAGGCCGGGACACTAGCCAAAAACATTCAGTACTTC. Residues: CSARKAGTLAKNIQYF.

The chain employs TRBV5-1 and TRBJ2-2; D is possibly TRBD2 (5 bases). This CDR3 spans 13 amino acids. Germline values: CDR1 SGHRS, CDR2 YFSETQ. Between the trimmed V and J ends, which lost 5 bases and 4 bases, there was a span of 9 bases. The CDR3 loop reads CASRKAGTGELFF. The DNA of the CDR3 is TGCGCCAGCAGGAAGGCGGGCACCGGGGAGCTGTTTTTT.

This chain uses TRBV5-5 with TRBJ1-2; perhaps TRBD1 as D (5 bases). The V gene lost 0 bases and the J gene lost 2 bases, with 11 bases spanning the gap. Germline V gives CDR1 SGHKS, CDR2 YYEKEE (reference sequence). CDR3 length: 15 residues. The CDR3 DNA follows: TGTGCCAGCAGCTTGGCTGGGTGGGGGAACTATGGCTACACCTTC. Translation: CASSLAGWGNYGYTF.

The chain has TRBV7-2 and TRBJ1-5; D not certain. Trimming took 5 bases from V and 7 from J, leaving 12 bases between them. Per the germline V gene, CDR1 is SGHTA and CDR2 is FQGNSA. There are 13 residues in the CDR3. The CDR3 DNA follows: TGTGCCAGCAGCCTCCACCAGTTCCAGCCCCAGCATTTT. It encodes CASSLHQFQPQHF.

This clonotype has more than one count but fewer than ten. The CDR3 DNA reads TGTGCCAGCACCCTGGGGGGCGAGCAGTACTTC. It specifies CASTLGGEQYF. The genes are TRBV27 and TRBJ2-5; a possible D gene is TRBD2 (6 bases). The end of the DNA is better explained by TRBJ2-7, so the J call may be wrong. CDR3 length: 11 amino acids. CDR1 is MNHEY and CDR2 is SMNVEV in the germline V gene (reference sequence).